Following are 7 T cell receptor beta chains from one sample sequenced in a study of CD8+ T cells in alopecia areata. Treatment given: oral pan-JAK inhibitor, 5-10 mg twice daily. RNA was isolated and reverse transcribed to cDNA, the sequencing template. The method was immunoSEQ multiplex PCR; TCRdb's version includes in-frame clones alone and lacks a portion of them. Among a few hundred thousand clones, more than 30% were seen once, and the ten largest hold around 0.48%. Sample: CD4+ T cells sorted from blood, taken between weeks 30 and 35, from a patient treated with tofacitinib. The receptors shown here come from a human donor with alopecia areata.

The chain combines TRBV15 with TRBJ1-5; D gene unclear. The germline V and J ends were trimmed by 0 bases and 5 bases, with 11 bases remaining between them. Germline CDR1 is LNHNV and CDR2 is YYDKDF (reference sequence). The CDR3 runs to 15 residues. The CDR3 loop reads CATSRDVHTDQPQHF. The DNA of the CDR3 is TGTGCCACCAGCAGAGATGTCCACACCGATCAGCCCCAGCATTTT. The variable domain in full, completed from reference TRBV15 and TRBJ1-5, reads DAMVIQNPRYQVTQFGKPVTLSCSQTLNHNVMYWYQQKSSQAPKLLFHYYDKDFNNEADTPDNFQSRRPNTSFCFLDIRSPGLGDTAMYLCATSRDVHTDQPQHFGDGTRLSIL.

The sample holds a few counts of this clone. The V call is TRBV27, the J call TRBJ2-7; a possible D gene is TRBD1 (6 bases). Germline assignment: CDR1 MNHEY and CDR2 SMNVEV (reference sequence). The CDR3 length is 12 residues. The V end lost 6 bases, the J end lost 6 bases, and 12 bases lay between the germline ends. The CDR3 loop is CASRGTGIEQYF. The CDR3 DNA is TGTGCCAGCAGGGGAACAGGGATCGAGCAGTACTTC.

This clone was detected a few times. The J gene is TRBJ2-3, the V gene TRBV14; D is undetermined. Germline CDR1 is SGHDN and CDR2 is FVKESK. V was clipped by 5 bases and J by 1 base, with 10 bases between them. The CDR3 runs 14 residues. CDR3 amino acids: CASSTLRRTDTQYF. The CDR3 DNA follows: TGTGCCAGCAGCACACTGAGACGCACAGATACGCAGTATTTT. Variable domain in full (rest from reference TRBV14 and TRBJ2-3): EAGVTQFPSHSVIEKGQTVTLRCDPISGHDNLYWYRRVMGKEIKFLLHFVKESKQDESGMPNNRFLAERTGGTYSTLKVQPAELEDSGVYFCASSTLRRTDTQYFGPGTRLTVL.

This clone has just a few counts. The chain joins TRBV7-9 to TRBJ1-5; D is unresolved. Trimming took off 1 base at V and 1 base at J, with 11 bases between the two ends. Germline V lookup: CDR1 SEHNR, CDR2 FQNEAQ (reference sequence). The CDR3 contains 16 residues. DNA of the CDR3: TGTGCCAGCAGCTTAGGGGAGGGAAGGAGCAATCAGCCCCAGCATTTT. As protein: CASSLGEGRSNQPQHF.

CDR3 DNA sequence: TGCGCCAGCAGCTTGGATGTAGCGGCTTCAGATACGCAGTATTTT. Amino acid sequence: CASSLDVAASDTQYF. The gene calls are TRBV5-1 and TRBJ2-3, with D possibly TRBD2 on 6 matching bases. V lost 0 bases and J 4 bases, leaving 12 bases between the germline ends. The CDR3 spans 15 residues. The germline gives CDR1 SGHRS, CDR2 YFSETQ.

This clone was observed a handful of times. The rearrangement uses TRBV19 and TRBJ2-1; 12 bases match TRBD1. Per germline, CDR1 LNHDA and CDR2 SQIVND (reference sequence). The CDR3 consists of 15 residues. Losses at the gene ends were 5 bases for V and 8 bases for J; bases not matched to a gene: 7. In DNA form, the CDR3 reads TGTGCCAGTAGTTCACCGGGACAGGGGGCGGATGAGCAGTTCTTC. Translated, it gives CASSSPGQGADEQFF.

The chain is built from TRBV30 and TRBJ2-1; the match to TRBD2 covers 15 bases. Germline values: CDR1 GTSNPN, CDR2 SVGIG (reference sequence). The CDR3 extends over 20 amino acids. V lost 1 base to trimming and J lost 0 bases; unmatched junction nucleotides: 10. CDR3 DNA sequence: TGTGCCTGGAGTGCCATACGGACTAGCGGGAGGGCCCTCTCCTACAATGAGCAGTTCTTC. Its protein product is CAWSAIRTSGRALSYNEQFF. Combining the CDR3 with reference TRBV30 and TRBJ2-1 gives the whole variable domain SQTIHQWPATLVQPVGSPLSLECTVEGTSNPNLYWYRQAAGRGLQLLFYSVGIGQISSEVPQNLSASRPQDRQFILSSKKLLLSDSGFYLCAWSAIRTSGRALSYNEQFFGPGTRLTVL.